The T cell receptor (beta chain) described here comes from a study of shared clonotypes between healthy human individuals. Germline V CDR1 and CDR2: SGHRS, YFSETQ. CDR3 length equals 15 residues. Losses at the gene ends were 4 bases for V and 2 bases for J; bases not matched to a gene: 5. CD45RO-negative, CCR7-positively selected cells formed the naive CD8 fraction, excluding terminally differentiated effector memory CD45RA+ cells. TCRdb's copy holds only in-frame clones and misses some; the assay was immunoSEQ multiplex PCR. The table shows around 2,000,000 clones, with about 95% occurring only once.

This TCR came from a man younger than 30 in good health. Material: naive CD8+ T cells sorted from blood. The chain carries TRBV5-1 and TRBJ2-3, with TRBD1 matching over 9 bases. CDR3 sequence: CASSATGGNTDTQYF. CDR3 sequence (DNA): TGCGCCAGCAGCGCGACAGGGGGTAACACAGATACGCAGTATTTT.